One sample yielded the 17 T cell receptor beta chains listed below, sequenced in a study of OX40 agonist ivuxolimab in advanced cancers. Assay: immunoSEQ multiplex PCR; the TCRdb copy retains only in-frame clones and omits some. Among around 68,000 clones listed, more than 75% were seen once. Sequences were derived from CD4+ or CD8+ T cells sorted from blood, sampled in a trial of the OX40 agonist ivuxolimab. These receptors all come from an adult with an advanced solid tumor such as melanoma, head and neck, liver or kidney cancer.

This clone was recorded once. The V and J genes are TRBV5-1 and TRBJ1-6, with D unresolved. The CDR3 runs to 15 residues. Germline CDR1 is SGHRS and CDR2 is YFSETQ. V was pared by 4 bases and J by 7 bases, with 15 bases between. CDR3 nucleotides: TGCGCCAGCAGCCTAAGACCCACGGAGAATTCACCCCTCCACTTT. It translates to CASSLRPTENSPLHF. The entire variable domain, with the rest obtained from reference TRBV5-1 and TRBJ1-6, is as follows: KAGVTQTPRYLIKTRGQQVTLSCSPISGHRSVSWYQQTPGQGLQFLFEYFSETQRNKGNFPGRFSGRQFSNSRSEMNVSTLELGDSALYLCASSLRPTENSPLHFGNGTRLTVT.

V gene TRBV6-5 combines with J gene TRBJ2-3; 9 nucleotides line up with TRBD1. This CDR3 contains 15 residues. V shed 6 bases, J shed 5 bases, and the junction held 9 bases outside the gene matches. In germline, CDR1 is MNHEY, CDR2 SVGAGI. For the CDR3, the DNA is TGTGCCAGCAGACCCGGGACAGGGAATCGAGATACGCAGTATTTT. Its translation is CASRPGTGNRDTQYF.

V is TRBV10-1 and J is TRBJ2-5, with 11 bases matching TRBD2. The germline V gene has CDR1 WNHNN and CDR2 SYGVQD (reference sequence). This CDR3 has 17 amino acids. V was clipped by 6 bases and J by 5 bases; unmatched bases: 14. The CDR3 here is CASSPYLSGGARETQYF. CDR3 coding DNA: TGCGCCAGCAGCCCTTACCTTAGCGGGGGGGCCCGGGAGACCCAGTACTTC.

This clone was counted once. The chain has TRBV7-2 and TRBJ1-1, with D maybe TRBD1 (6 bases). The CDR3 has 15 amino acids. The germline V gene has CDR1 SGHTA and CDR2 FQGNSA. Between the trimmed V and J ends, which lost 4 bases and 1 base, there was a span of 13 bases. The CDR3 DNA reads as TGTGCCAGCAGCTCCCCAAAACAGGGGAACACTGAAGCTTTCTTT. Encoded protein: CASSSPKQGNTEAFF.

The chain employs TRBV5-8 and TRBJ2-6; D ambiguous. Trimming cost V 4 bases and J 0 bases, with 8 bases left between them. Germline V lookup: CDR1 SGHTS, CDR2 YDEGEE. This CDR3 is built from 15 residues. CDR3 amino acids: CASSLRGSGANVLTF. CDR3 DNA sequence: TGTGCCAGCAGCCTGAGAGGCTCTGGGGCCAACGTCCTGACTTTC.

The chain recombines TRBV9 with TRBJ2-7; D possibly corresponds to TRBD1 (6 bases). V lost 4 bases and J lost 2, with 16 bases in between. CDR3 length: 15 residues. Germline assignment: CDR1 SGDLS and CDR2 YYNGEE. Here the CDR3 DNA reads TGTGCCAGCAGCCCAGGGGCCCCCTCACCCTACGAGCAGTACTTC. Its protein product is CASSPGAPSPYEQYF.

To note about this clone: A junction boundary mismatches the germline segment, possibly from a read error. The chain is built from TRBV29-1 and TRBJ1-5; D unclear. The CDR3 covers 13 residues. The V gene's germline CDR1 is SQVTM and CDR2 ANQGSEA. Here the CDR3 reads CSVKEQYNQPQHF. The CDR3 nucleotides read TGCAGCGTTAAAGAACAGTACAATCAGCCCCAGCATTTT.

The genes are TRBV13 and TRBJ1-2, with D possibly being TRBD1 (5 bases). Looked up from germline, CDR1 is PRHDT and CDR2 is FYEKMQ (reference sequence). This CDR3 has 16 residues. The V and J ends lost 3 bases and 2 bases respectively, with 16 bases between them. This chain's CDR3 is CASSFGAGSYNYGYTF. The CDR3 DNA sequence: TGTGCCAGCAGCTTTGGGGCAGGGTCGTACAACTATGGCTACACCTTC.

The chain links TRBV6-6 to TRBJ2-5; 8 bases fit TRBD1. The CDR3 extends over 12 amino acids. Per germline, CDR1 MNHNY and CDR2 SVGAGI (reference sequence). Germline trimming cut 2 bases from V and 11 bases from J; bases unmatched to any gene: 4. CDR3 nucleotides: TGTGCCAGCAGTTACGGACAGGGCCAGCAGTACTTC. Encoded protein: CASSYGQGQQYF.

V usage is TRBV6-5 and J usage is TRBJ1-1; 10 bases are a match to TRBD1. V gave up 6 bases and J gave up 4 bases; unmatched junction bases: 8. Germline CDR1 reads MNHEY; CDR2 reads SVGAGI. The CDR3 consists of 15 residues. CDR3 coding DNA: TGTGCCAGCAGGGAGACCCGGGACAGGGGCACTGAAGCTTTCTTT. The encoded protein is CASRETRDRGTEAFF.

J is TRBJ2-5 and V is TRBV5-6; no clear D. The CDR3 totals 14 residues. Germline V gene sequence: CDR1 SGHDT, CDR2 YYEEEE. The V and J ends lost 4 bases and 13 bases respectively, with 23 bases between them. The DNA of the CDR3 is TGTGCCAGCAGCCCCACGGGTTCCAGAGACCCTGGGTACTTC. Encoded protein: CASSPTGSRDPGYF.

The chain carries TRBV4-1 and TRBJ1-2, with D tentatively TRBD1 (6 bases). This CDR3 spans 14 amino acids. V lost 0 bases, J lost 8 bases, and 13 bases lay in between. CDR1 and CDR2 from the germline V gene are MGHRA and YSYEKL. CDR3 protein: CASSQDRGFMGYTF. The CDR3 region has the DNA TGCGCCAGCAGCCAAGACAGGGGTTTCATGGGCTACACCTTC.

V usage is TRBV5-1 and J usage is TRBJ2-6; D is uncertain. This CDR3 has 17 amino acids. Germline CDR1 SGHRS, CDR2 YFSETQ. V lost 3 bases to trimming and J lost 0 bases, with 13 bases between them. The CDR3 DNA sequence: TGCGCCAGCAGCTCGCAATATGATTACTCTGGGGCCAACGTCCTGACTTTC. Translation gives CASSSQYDYSGANVLTF.

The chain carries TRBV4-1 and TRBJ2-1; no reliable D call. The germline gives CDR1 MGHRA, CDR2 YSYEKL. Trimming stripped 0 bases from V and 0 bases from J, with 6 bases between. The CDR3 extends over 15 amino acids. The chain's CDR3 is CASSQEEFSYNEQFF. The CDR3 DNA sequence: TGCGCCAGCAGCCAAGAGGAATTCTCCTACAATGAGCAGTTCTTC.

The DNA for the CDR3 is TGCAGCGTTGCGAAACAGGGGGCGACTGAAGCTTTCTTT. This translates into CSVAKQGATEAFF. The gene calls are TRBV29-1 and TRBJ1-1; 9 bases match TRBD1. Germline V gene lookup returns CDR1 SQVTM and CDR2 ANQGSEA. The CDR3 runs to 13 residues. V was pared by 4 bases and J by 5 bases, with 5 bases of the junction left unmatched. The entire variable domain, with the rest obtained from reference TRBV29-1 and TRBJ1-1, is as follows: SAVISQKPSRDICQRGTSLTIQCQVDSQVTMMFWYRQQPGQSLTLIATANQGSEATYESGFVIDKFPISRPNLTFSTLTVSNMSPEDSSIYLCSVAKQGATEAFFGQGTRLTVV.

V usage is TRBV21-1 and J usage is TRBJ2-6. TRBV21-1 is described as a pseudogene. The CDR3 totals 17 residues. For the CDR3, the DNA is TGTGCCAGCAGCAAACGGGCAAGTAGCTCTGGGGCCAACGTCCTGACTTTC. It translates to CASSKRASSSGANVLTF.

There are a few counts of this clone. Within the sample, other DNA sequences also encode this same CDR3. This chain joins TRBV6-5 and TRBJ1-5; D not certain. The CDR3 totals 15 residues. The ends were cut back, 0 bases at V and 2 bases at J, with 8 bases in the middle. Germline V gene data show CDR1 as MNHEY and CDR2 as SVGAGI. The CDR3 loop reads CASSYSITGNQPQHF. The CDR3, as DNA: TGTGCCAGCAGTTACTCGATAACAGGCAATCAGCCCCAGCATTTT.